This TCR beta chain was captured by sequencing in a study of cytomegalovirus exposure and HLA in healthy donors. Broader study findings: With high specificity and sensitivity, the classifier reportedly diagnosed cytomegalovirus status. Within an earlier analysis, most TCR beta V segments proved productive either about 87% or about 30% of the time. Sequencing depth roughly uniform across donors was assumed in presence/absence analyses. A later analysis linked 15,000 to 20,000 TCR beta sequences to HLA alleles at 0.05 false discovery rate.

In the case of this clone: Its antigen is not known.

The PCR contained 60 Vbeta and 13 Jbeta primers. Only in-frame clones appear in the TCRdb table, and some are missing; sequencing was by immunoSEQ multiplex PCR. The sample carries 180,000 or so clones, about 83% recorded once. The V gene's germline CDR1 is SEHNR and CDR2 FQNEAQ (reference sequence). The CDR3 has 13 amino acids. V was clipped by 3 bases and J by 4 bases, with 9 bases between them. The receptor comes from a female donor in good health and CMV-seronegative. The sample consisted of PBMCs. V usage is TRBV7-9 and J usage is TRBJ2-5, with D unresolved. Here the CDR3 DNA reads TGTGCCAGCAGCTTTGGTTCGGGAGAGACCCAGTACTTC. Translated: CASSFGSGETQYF. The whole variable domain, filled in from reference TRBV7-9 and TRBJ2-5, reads DTGVSQNPRHKITKRGQNVTFRCDPISEHNRLYWYRQTLGQGPEFLTYFQNEAQLEKSRLLSDRFSAERPKGSFSTLEIQRTEQGDSAMYLCASSFGSGETQYFGPGTRLLVL.